A single T cell receptor beta chain is shown here with its context. The entry originates in a study of blood T cell repertoires in COVID-19. Background on the study: The study drew acute and convalescent COVID-19 samples from the United States, Italy and Spain. In each case, the material was cDNA or gDNA derived from T cells, B-cell-depleted T cells, or PBMCs.

Original methodology: Reference gene primer amplification yielded estimated nucleated cell counts. Using immunoSEQ multiplex PCR, the repertoire was profiled, and TCRdb retains in-frame clones only, with some absent. That table supplies the V and J calls and clone size; D and trimming were determined from the DNA. The sample records fewer than 500,000 clones, around 89% being singletons. The clonotype originates from a woman between 25 and 40 years old with acute or convalescent COVID-19. The material sequenced was peripheral blood.

The CDR3 is CASSRGAEYEQYF. The CDR3, as DNA: TGTGCCAGCAGCCGGGGGGCGGAATACGAGCAGTACTTC. This chain joins TRBV5-6 and TRBJ2-7; possibly TRBD2 for D (7 bases). This CDR3 has 13 amino acids. The germline CDR1 and CDR2 sequences are SGHDT and YYEEEE. Between the trimmed V and J ends, which lost 4 bases and 4 bases, there was a span of 12 bases. Full variable domain (rest looked up from reference TRBV5-6 and TRBJ2-7): DAGVTQSPTHLIKTRGQQVTLRCSPKSGHDTVSWYQQALGQGPQFIFQYYEEEERQRGNFPDRFSGHQFPNYSSELNVNALLLGDSALYLCASSRGAEYEQYFGPGTRLTVT.